Below are 16 T cell receptor beta chains sequenced from a single sample in a study of graft-versus-host responses after intestinal transplantation. Data came from immunoSEQ multiplex PCR; TCRdb stores just in-frame clones and leaves some out. The table includes around 110,000 clones, roughly 92% detected once. These receptors' targets are unknown. Sequencing was performed on unstimulated CD4+ T cells sorted from spleen or lymph node cells, taken before transplant. The source is a human donor who was the organ donor for an intestinal transplant.

This chain connects TRBV6-6 to TRBJ2-7, with D unclear. The ends were cut back, 4 bases at V and 2 bases at J, with 9 bases in the middle. Germline assignment: CDR1 MNHNY and CDR2 SVGAGI (reference sequence). The CDR3 sequence is 13 residues long. Here the CDR3 DNA reads TGTGCCAGCAGTTCTACAGTTCCCTACGAGCAGTACTTC. It encodes CASSSTVPYEQYF.

The V and J genes are TRBV20-1 and TRBJ2-1, with a tentative D call TRBD2 (5 bases). CDR1 DFQATT and CDR2 SNEGSKA come from the germline V gene (reference sequence). Trimming stripped 5 bases from V and 6 bases from J, with 8 bases between. This CDR3 contains 11 residues. The CDR3 spells CSAVSVNEQFF. The CDR3 DNA sequence: TGCAGTGCTGTTAGCGTCAATGAGCAGTTCTTC.

The rearrangement links TRBV5-1 to TRBJ2-7; D is possibly TRBD2 (5 bases). The germline V and J ends were trimmed by 5 bases and 7 bases, with 16 bases remaining between them. The CDR3 has 13 amino acids. From germline, CDR1 is SGHRS and CDR2 YFSETQ. CDR3 sequence: CASSREGSGEQYF. The CDR3 DNA reads TGCGCCAGCAGTCGAGAGGGCTCGGGGGAGCAGTACTTC.

V is TRBV19 and J is TRBJ2-7; 10 nucleotides line up with TRBD2. V gave up 6 bases and J gave up 6 bases; unmatched junction bases: 8. This CDR3 spans 14 amino acids. Germline values: CDR1 LNHDA, CDR2 SQIVND (reference sequence). This CDR3 is CASRSSGRAGEQYF. The CDR3 nucleotides read TGTGCCAGTAGGTCCAGCGGGAGGGCCGGCGAGCAGTACTTC.

The J gene is TRBJ2-1, the V gene TRBV19, with 8 bases that match TRBD2. Trimming took 3 bases from V and 4 from J; bases not matched to a gene: 8. The CDR3 is 16 amino acids. The V gene's germline CDR1 is LNHDA and CDR2 SQIVND (reference sequence). The CDR3 nucleotides are TGTGCCAGTAGTATCCACAGCGGGAGTGTTTACAATGAGCAGTTCTTC. This sequence encodes CASSIHSGSVYNEQFF.

V gene TRBV7-6 combines with J gene TRBJ2-7; tentative D call: TRBD1 (6 bases). Germline V gene sequence: CDR1 SGHVS, CDR2 FNYEAQ. Trimming cost V 4 bases and J 2 bases, with 12 bases left between them. This CDR3 spans 14 amino acids. The chain's CDR3 is CASSSLQGPYEQYF. CDR3 sequence (DNA): TGTGCCAGCAGCTCGCTACAGGGACCCTACGAGCAGTACTTC. The full variable domain, rest sourced from reference TRBV7-6 and TRBJ2-7, is GAGVSQSPRYKVTKRGQDVALRCDPISGHVSLYWYRQALGQGPEFLTYFNYEAQQDKSGLPNDRFSAERPEGSISTLTIQRTEQRDSAMYRCASSSLQGPYEQYFGPGTRLTVT.

This rearrangement joins TRBV5-8 to TRBJ2-7; D is ambiguous. Trimming shortened V by 0 bases and J by 1 base, and 5 bases separated the two germline ends. This CDR3 is 13 amino acids long. Germline CDR1 is SGHTS and CDR2 is YDEGEE. CDR3: CASSLAWSYEQYF. The CDR3 DNA reads TGTGCCAGCAGCTTGGCCTGGTCCTACGAGCAGTACTTC.

This chain joins TRBV14 and TRBJ2-7, with 9 bases aligning to TRBD2. V trimming: 6 bases; J trimming: 5 bases; junction bases outside the gene matches: 2. This CDR3 comprises 12 residues. In germline, CDR1 is SGHDN, CDR2 FVKESK. The CDR3 reads CASRAGGHEQYF. CDR3 DNA: TGTGCCAGCAGAGCGGGAGGTCACGAGCAGTACTTC.

The rearrangement uses TRBV18 and TRBJ2-1, with 14 bases lining up with TRBD2. The germline gives CDR1 KGHSH, CDR2 LQKENI. V gave up 3 bases and J gave up 5 bases; unmatched junction bases: 0. The CDR3 totals 15 residues. The CDR3 protein is CASSPGLAGDNEQFF. CDR3 nucleotide sequence: TGTGCCAGCTCACCGGGACTAGCGGGAGACAATGAGCAGTTCTTC.

A single count supports this clone. The gene calls are TRBV5-5 and TRBJ2-1, with D perhaps matching TRBD2 (6 bases). The length of the CDR3 is 15 residues. With 2 bases removed from V and 4 bases from J, the gap between germline ends came to 13 bases. Looked up from germline, CDR1 is SGHKS and CDR2 is YYEKEE (reference sequence). The CDR3: CASSFDGRGYNEQFF. CDR3 in DNA: TGTGCCAGCAGCTTCGACGGGAGAGGATACAATGAGCAGTTCTTC. Full variable domain (remainder filled in from reference TRBV5-5 and TRBJ2-1): DAGVTQSPTHLIKTRGQQVTLRCSPISGHKSVSWYQQVLGQGPQFIFQYYEKEERGRGNFPDRFSARQFPNYSSELNVNALLLGDSALYLCASSFDGRGYNEQFFGPGTRLTVL.

This chain joins TRBV7-2 and TRBJ2-3; D not resolved. The CDR3 spans 12 residues. Germline V gene sequence: CDR1 SGHTA, CDR2 FQGNSA. Trimming took 5 bases from V and 1 from J, leaving 4 bases between them. CDR3 loop: CASSARTDTQYF. CDR3 sequence (DNA): TGTGCCAGCAGCGCCCGCACAGATACGCAGTATTTT. The whole variable domain, filled in from reference TRBV7-2 and TRBJ2-3, reads GAGVSQSPSNKVTEKGKDVELRCDPISGHTALYWYRQSLGQGLEFLIYFQGNSAPDKSGLPSDRFSAERTGGSVSTLTIQRTQQEDSAVYLCASSARTDTQYFGPGTRLTVL.

This chain uses TRBV6-5 with TRBJ2-3; 10 nucleotides agree with TRBD2. The V segment lost 5 bases and the J segment 1 base; nucleotides outside the gene matches: 0. The CDR3 totals 14 residues. Per the germline V gene, CDR1 is MNHEY and CDR2 is SVGAGI. The CDR3 nucleotides are TGTGCCAGCAGTGGGACTAGCGGCACAGATACGCAGTATTTT. Translation: CASSGTSGTDTQYF.

The chain joins TRBV5-4 to TRBJ2-5, with unresolved D. CDR3 length: 15 amino acids. CDR1 and CDR2 from the germline V gene are SGHNT and YYREEE (reference sequence). V was clipped by 0 bases and J by 4 bases, with 13 bases between them. CDR3 region: CASSLDWVMGETQYF. CDR3 DNA: TGTGCCAGCAGCTTGGATTGGGTGATGGGAGAGACCCAGTACTTC.

The V call is TRBV4-2, the J call TRBJ1-5, with D maybe TRBD1 (5 bases). V lost 2 bases and J lost 3, with 14 bases in between. Germline loops: CDR1 LGHNA, CDR2 YNFKEQ. The CDR3 spans 16 residues. CDR3 nucleotides: TGTGCCAGCAGCCAAATTACGGGACCAAACAATCAGCCCCAGCATTTT. Residues: CASSQITGPNNQPQHF.

The chain employs TRBV19 and TRBJ2-1, with 8 bases fitting TRBD1. The germline CDR1 and CDR2 sequences are LNHDA and SQIVND (reference sequence). The CDR3 contains 16 residues. The V segment lost 3 bases and the J segment 7 bases; nucleotides outside the gene matches: 11. The CDR3, as DNA: TGTGCCAGTAGTATTTTAGGGCAGGGGGCCTGGAATGAGCAGTTCTTC. It translates to CASSILGQGAWNEQFF.

The rearrangement uses TRBV6-1 and TRBJ2-7; 10 bases map to TRBD1. V shed 5 bases, J shed 3 bases, and the junction held 4 bases outside the gene matches. Per the germline V gene, CDR1 is MNHNS and CDR2 is SASEGT. The CDR3 runs to 14 residues. CDR3 nucleotide sequence: TGTGCCAGCAGTATGGACAGGGGGGGCTACGAGCAGTACTTC. Its translation is CASSMDRGGYEQYF.